This T cell receptor (beta chain) emerged from a study of Tregs in tolerant kidney transplant recipients. On the study more broadly: Related graft donors supplied nonmyeloablative bone marrow transplants, and mixed chimerism was transient.

Points from the study as a whole: Donor-specific Treg expansion exceeded global Treg expansion in tolerant patients, suggesting antigen drive. Changing PCR primers prevented nucleotide comparison between some patients' samples.

Profiling relied on immunoSEQ multiplex PCR, and the TCRdb table lists in-frame clones only, not all of them. The sample includes 30,000 or so clones. Points on this clone: Antigen unknown. Sequencing ends 3 residues short of the CDR3 end; the germline J gene provides the rest.

V shed 1 base and J 4 bases; nucleotides not matched to a gene: 5. CDR3 length: 16 residues. From germline, CDR1 is SGHVS and CDR2 FQNEAQ. This chain uses TRBV7-8 with TRBJ1-5; 9 nucleotides align to TRBD1. This sequence was found in a human donor who received a combined kidney and bone marrow transplant. The sample was CD8+ T cells from blood, taken before the transplant. The CDR3 bases that were read are TGTGCCAGCAGCTTAGATTGGACAGGGGCAAATCAGCCC. Translated: CASSLDWTGANQP. The CDR3 as a whole reads CASSLDWTGANQPQHF.